Given below is one T cell receptor (beta chain) in context. The antigen is unknown. A sample-barcoded 5' primer and a J-beta primer mix were used in a second PCR of about 6 to 11 cycles. A template-switch adaptor that had 12 random nucleotides put a tag on each cDNA molecule. From the 5' RACE reads, TCRdb called clonotypes with MiXCR, one entry per CDR3 protein. Among about 830,000 distinct CDR3 sequences, 58% were seen once, and the ten largest hold around 20%. The sample belongs to a study of blood T cells in healthy people across ages. Peripheral blood, 9.5 to 10 milliliters per donor, was collected. Trimming at V came to 4 bases and at J to 2 bases, leaving 12 bases not matched to a gene. This CDR3 is 18 amino acids long. In germline, CDR1 is SEHNR, CDR2 FQNEAQ (reference sequence). Study findings and constraints: Per million T cells, the diversity of TCR beta decreased roughly linearly as age advanced.

The sequence came from a man aged 25 to 40 in good health. Sequencing used blood. The rearrangement uses TRBV7-9 and TRBJ2-5; 11 nucleotides match TRBD2. Here the CDR3 reads CASSSRGLAAKLQETQYF. DNA for the CDR3: TGTGCCAGCAGCTCTAGGGGACTAGCGGCCAAACTACAAGAGACCCAGTACTTC.